This T cell receptor (beta chain) was profiled in a study of shared clonotypes between healthy human individuals. Study-level points and caveats: Blood alone was sampled, and tissue repertoires likely differ.

The input for sorted-subset replicate PCRs was approximately 200 ng DNA, 25,000 to 30,000 T cell genomes. TCRdb's copy holds only in-frame clones and misses some; the assay was immunoSEQ multiplex PCR. The sample carries roughly 770,000 clones, about 96% recorded once. In germline, CDR1 is SGDLS, CDR2 YYNGEE. With 1 base clipped from V and 6 bases from J, the junction kept 13 bases outside the gene matches. The CDR3 is 19 amino acids. Comment on this clone: What it binds is not known.

CD45RO-negative, CCR7-positively selected cells formed the naive CD8 fraction, excluding terminally differentiated effector memory CD45RA+ cells. V gene TRBV9 combines with J gene TRBJ2-1; 13 nucleotides agree with TRBD2. The sequencing input was naive CD8+ T cells sorted from blood. The TCR comes from a man aged 25-45 years in good health. CDR3: CASSVPWTSGSTRGNEQFF. The CDR3 coding sequence is TGTGCCAGCAGCGTACCTTGGACTAGCGGGAGCACCCGGGGCAATGAGCAGTTCTTC.